The 17 T cell receptor beta chains below were found in one sample sequenced in a study of vaccination effects on CD4 cells after COVID-19. Produced via immunoSEQ multiplex PCR; TCRdb's table is partial and in-frame only. The sample lists around 83,000 clones; about 70% were seen once. Their antigens are not known. Antigen-specific CD4+ T cells were first expanded with viral peptide pools by the ViraFEST assay and only then sequenced. Upon completion of more than eight days in culture, CD4+ T cells were isolated. The sample was CD4+ T cells from PBMCs cultured with HCoV-229E spike peptides, taken before COVID-19 vaccination. The receptors here all came from a human donor who received a COVID-19 vaccine.

The chain has TRBV19 and TRBJ2-2, with 7 bases fitting TRBD1. Trimming took 7 bases from V and 7 from J; bases not matched to a gene: 12. The CDR3 length is 15 residues. Germline CDR1 and CDR2: LNHDA and SQIVND (reference sequence). DNA of the CDR3: TGTGCCAGTAATTTACAGGGGACCCTAGGCGGGGAGCTGTTTTTT. Encoded protein: CASNLQGTLGGELFF.

V is TRBV6-2 or TRBV6-3 and J is TRBJ1-6, with D maybe TRBD1 (6 bases). The CDR3 has 17 residues. The germline V gene has CDR1 MNHEY and CDR2 SVGEGT. Trimming removed 2 bases at V and 0 bases at J, with 11 bases between. CDR3 residues: CASSYTRGSSYNSPLHF. The CDR3 nucleotides read TGTGCCAGCAGTTACACCAGGGGCAGCTCCTATAATTCACCCCTCCACTTT.

The chain recombines TRBV2 with TRBJ2-1; 7 nucleotides agree with TRBD1. From germline, CDR1 is SNHLY and CDR2 FYNNEI. Trimming removed 4 bases from V and 8 bases from J; junction bases left unmatched: 14. CDR3 length: 16 residues. CDR3 sequence reads: CASSAQLTQGFDEQFF. The DNA for the CDR3 is TGTGCCAGCAGTGCCCAACTAACACAGGGGTTCGATGAGCAGTTCTTC.

The chain joins TRBV19 to TRBJ1-1, with 11 bases matching TRBD1. With 6 bases clipped from V and 6 bases from J, the junction kept 3 bases outside the gene matches. The CDR3 runs to 13 residues. Germline CDR1 is LNHDA and CDR2 is SQIVND (reference sequence). The CDR3 region has the DNA TGTGCCAGTAGGCCGGGACAGGGGGCTGAAGCTTTCTTT. It is translated as CASRPGQGAEAFF.

The chain carries TRBV6-5 and TRBJ1-4; possible D gene TRBD1, 5 bases. Germline CDR1 is MNHEY and CDR2 is SVGAGI. Trimming cost V 6 bases and J 4 bases, with 15 bases left between them. The CDR3 contains 15 residues. The CDR3 nucleotides are TGTGCCAGCAGACCCCGGGACCAAGGTAATGAAAAACTGTTTTTT. Translated: CASRPRDQGNEKLFF.

The chain recombines TRBV10-3 with TRBJ2-2; 12 bases align to TRBD2. The CDR3 has 16 amino acids. CDR1 and CDR2 (germline): ENHRY, SYGVKD. With V trimmed by 5 bases and J by 4 bases, 5 bases remained unmatched. DNA of the CDR3: TGTGCCATCAGTACTAGCGGGGGGCTCTCCACCGGGGAGCTGTTTTTT. It codes for CAISTSGGLSTGELFF.

The chain employs TRBV19 and TRBJ2-5; 12 bases map to TRBD1. Trimming cost V 5 bases and J 5 bases; bases outside gene matches: 12. The length of the CDR3 is 17 residues. Germline V gene lookup returns CDR1 LNHDA and CDR2 SQIVND (reference sequence). In DNA form, the CDR3 reads TGTGCCAGTAGTTATGGGGGGGACAGGGGGCGCCGGGAGACCCAGTACTTC. Translation gives CASSYGGDRGRRETQYF.

The gene calls are TRBV6-4 and TRBJ2-1; TRBD1 agrees at 10 bases. Germline values: CDR1 MRHNA, CDR2 SNTAGT. V was clipped by 6 bases and J by 4 bases; unmatched bases: 6. This CDR3 is 15 amino acids long. The CDR3 region has the DNA TGTGCCAGCAGCCCTGACAGGGGGCCGTACAATGAGCAGTTCTTC. Translation gives CASSPDRGPYNEQFF.

This sequence joins TRBV19 and TRBJ2-3; the D gene is possibly TRBD2 (7 bases). The germline V gene has CDR1 LNHDA and CDR2 SQIVND (reference sequence). The CDR3 has 16 amino acids. Trimming pared 5 bases from V and 0 bases from J, leaving 15 bases between. This chain's CDR3 is CASSFPGGHSTDTQYF. DNA of the CDR3: TGTGCCAGTAGTTTCCCCGGGGGGCATAGCACAGATACGCAGTATTTT.

This chain uses TRBV5-6 with TRBJ1-4; TRBD1 matches at 9 bases. The germline CDR1 and CDR2 sequences are SGHDT and YYEEEE. After removal of 4 bases from V and 8 bases from J, the junction contained 15 bases not matched to a gene. The CDR3 spans 17 residues. CDR3 sequence (DNA): TGTGCCAGCAGCCTGGGACGGTTTGGGACAGGGAAGGAAAAACTGTTTTTT. The encoded protein is CASSLGRFGTGKEKLFF. Based on the CDR3 plus reference TRBV5-6 and TRBJ1-4, the full variable domain is DAGVTQSPTHLIKTRGQQVTLRCSPKSGHDTVSWYQQALGQGPQFIFQYYEEEERQRGNFPDRFSGHQFPNYSSELNVNALLLGDSALYLCASSLGRFGTGKEKLFFGSGTQLSVL.

The genes are TRBV7-9 and TRBJ2-5; weak D call: TRBD1 (7 bases). There are 14 residues in the CDR3. Germline CDR1 and CDR2: SEHNR and FQNEAQ (reference sequence). The ends were cut back, 2 bases at V and 5 bases at J, with 12 bases in the middle. The CDR3 here is CASSLQAGGETQYF. The DNA for the CDR3 is TGTGCCAGCAGCTTACAAGCAGGGGGGGAGACCCAGTACTTC.

The chain employs TRBV24-1 and TRBJ2-3; D gene uncertain. The CDR3 is made up of 17 amino acids. CDR1 is KGHDR and CDR2 is SFDVKD in the germline V gene. The V end was cut by 0 bases, the J end by 1 base, with 13 bases between. CDR3 residues: CATSDLTRGLGTDTQYF. The CDR3 DNA sequence: TGTGCCACCAGTGATTTGACGCGTGGATTGGGCACAGATACGCAGTATTTT.

Only a few counts were recorded for this clone. The chain employs TRBV7-9 and TRBJ1-4; D gene unclear. The V end was cut by 5 bases, the J end by 5 bases, with 12 bases between. CDR3 length: 14 amino acids. Germline loops: CDR1 SEHNR, CDR2 FQNEAQ (reference sequence). CDR3 sequence: CASSRDTENEKLFF. CDR3 in DNA: TGTGCCAGCAGCCGTGACACCGAGAATGAAAAACTGTTTTTT.

A single count supports this clone. This chain connects TRBV9 to TRBJ1-5; D is ambiguous. Germline V lookup: CDR1 SGDLS, CDR2 YYNGEE. V was trimmed by 3 bases and J by 0 bases, leaving 10 bases between them. This CDR3 contains 15 residues. CDR3: CASSAGSYSNQPQHF. The CDR3 region has the DNA TGTGCCAGCAGCGCGGGAAGTTATAGCAATCAGCCCCAGCATTTT.

The sample holds a few counts of this clone. The chain joins TRBV30 to TRBJ2-5, with 9 bases fitting TRBD1. Germline V gives CDR1 GTSNPN, CDR2 SVGIG (reference sequence). Unmatched junction bases numbered 9, after V lost 2 bases and J lost 5 bases. CDR3 length: 15 amino acids. The CDR3 bases are TGTGCCTGGAGTTTTCGGGGGACAGGGAGGGAGACCCAGTACTTC. It codes for CAWSFRGTGRETQYF.

The chain recombines TRBV6-2 or TRBV6-3 with TRBJ2-7, with a possible D match to TRBD2 (5 bases). Trimming took off 2 bases at V and 5 bases at J, with 16 bases between the two ends. The CDR3 is 15 residues long. Germline CDR1 and CDR2: MNHEY and SVGEGT. The CDR3 DNA follows: TGTGCCAGCAGTTACGGAGGCGTTTTTTTCGACGAGCAGTACGTC. Its translation is CASSYGGVFFDEQYV.

The chain joins TRBV5-5 to TRBJ2-7, with unresolved D. Germline V gene lookup returns CDR1 SGHKS and CDR2 YYEKEE (reference sequence). The CDR3 has 12 residues. V lost 2 bases, J lost 4 bases, and 7 bases lay in between. CDR3 DNA: TGTGCCAGCAGCTTTACCCGGTACGAGCAGTACGTC. This gives the protein CASSFTRYEQYV.